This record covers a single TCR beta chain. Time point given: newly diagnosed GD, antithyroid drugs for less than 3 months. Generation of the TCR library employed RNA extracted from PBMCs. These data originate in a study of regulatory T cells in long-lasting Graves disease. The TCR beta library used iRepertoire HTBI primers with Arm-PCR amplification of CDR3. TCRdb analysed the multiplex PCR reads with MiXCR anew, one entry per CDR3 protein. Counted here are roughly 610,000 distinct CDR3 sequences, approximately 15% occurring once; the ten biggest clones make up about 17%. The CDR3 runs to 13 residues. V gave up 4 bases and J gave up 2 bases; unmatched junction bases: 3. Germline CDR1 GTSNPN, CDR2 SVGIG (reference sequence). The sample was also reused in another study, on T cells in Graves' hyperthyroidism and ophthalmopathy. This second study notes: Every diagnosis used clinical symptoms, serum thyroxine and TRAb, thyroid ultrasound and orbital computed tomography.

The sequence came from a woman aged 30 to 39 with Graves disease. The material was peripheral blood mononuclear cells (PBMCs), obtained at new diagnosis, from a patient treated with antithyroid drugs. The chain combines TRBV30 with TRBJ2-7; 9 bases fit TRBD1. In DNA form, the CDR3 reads TGTGCCTGGATGGGGACAGGGACCTACGAGCAGTACTTC. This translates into CAWMGTGTYEQYF. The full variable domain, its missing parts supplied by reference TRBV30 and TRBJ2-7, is SQTIHQWPATLVQPVGSPLSLECTVEGTSNPNLYWYRQAAGRGLQLLFYSVGIGQISSEVPQNLSASRPQDRQFILSSKKLLLSDSGFYLCAWMGTGTYEQYFGPGTRLTVT.